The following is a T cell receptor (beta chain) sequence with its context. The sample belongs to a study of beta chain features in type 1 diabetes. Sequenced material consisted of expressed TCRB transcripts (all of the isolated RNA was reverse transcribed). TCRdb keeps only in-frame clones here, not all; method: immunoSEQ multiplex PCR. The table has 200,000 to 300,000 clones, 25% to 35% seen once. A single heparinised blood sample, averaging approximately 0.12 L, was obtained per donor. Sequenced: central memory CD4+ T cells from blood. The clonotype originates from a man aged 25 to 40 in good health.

CDR3 region: CSVSRDRSAEQFF. The CDR3 DNA sequence: TGCAGCGTTTCCCGGGACCGTTCGGCTGAGCAGTTCTTC. The chain couples TRBV29-1 to TRBJ2-1, with D perhaps assigned TRBD1 or TRBD2 (5 bases each). Germline V gene lookup returns CDR1 SQVTM and CDR2 ANQGSEA. This CDR3 contains 13 residues. V was trimmed by 5 bases and J by 9 bases, leaving 17 bases between them.